The 10 T cell receptor beta chains listed next were all sequenced from one sample in a study of cytomegalovirus exposure and HLA in healthy donors. Only in-frame clones appear in the TCRdb table, and some are missing; sequencing was by immunoSEQ multiplex PCR. The table lists approximately 300,000 clones, about 90% of them singletons. Sequencing was done on a sample of PBMCs. The receptors derive from a woman in her twenties or thirties in good health and CMV-seropositive.

This rearrangement joins TRBV5-1 to TRBJ2-2; 14 bases fit TRBD2. This CDR3 region has 18 residues. The germline V gene has CDR1 SGHRS and CDR2 YFSETQ. Germline trimming cut 3 bases from V and 6 bases from J; bases unmatched to any gene: 10. The CDR3 reads CASSWTGTSGSMSGELFF. The CDR3 nucleotides are TGCGCCAGCAGCTGGACCGGGACTAGCGGGAGTATGTCCGGGGAGCTGTTTTTT. The full variable domain, its missing parts supplied by reference TRBV5-1 and TRBJ2-2, is KAGVTQTPRYLIKTRGQQVTLSCSPISGHRSVSWYQQTPGQGLQFLFEYFSETQRNKGNFPGRFSGRQFSNSRSEMNVSTLELGDSALYLCASSWTGTSGSMSGELFFGEGSRLTVL.

The sample holds one count of this clone. The chain recombines TRBV10-3 with TRBJ2-7, with 9 bases identical to TRBD2. The J segment lost 6 bases and the V segment lost 3 bases, leaving 6 bases of the junction unmatched. CDR3 length: 14 amino acids. From germline, CDR1 is ENHRY and CDR2 SYGVKD. CDR3 coding DNA: TGTGCCATCAGTGACCCAGCGGGAGGTGTCGAGCAGTACTTC. It encodes CAISDPAGGVEQYF.

The chain couples TRBV27 to TRBJ2-1, with a tentative D call TRBD2 (6 bases). The CDR3 is made up of 18 amino acids. The germline gives CDR1 MNHEY, CDR2 SMNVEV (reference sequence). The V end was cut by 2 bases, the J end by 0 bases, with 17 bases between. The CDR3 DNA reads as TGTGCCAGCAGTTTACTGCGGGAAGCCTATGACTCCTACAATGAGCAGTTCTTC. Translating gives CASSLLREAYDSYNEQFF.

The chain recombines TRBV7-6 with TRBJ2-3; 16 bases match TRBD2. The J segment lost 3 bases and the V segment lost 1 base, leaving 4 bases of the junction unmatched. Per the germline V gene, CDR1 is SGHVS and CDR2 is FNYEAQ. This CDR3 contains 18 residues. CDR3 DNA: TGTGCCAGCAGCTTAGTAGGGACTAGCGGGGGGGCAACAGATACGCAGTATTTT. Translating gives CASSLVGTSGGATDTQYF.

V and J are TRBV6-5 and TRBJ1-1; TRBD1 matches 12 bases. CDR1 is MNHEY and CDR2 is SVGAGI in the germline V gene. This CDR3 has 14 amino acids. V lost 8 bases, J lost 4 bases, and 5 bases stayed unmatched. As DNA, the CDR3 is TGTGCCAGCCGTGGGACAGGGGGCGTCACTGAAGCTTTCTTT. Protein product: CASRGTGGVTEAFF.

On this clone itself: This sample also contains other DNA sequences that code for the same CDR3. The gene calls are TRBV9 and TRBJ2-7; 10 bases line up with TRBD1. The length of the CDR3 is 12 residues. J gave up 6 bases and V 3 bases, and 0 bases lay outside the gene matches. Germline V gene lookup returns CDR1 SGDLS and CDR2 YYNGEE. The CDR3 sequence: CASSGDRGEQYF. In DNA, the CDR3 is TGTGCCAGCAGCGGGGACAGGGGCGAGCAGTACTTC.

Here the CDR3 reads CASSQTGGSYEQYF. The CDR3 bases are TGTGCCAGCAGCCAAACCGGGGGTTCCTACGAGCAGTACTTC. The chain couples TRBV11-1 to TRBJ2-7; perhaps TRBD2 as D (6 bases). V lost 5 bases and J lost 1, with 12 bases in between. CDR3 length: 14 residues. Germline loops: CDR1 SGHAT, CDR2 FQDESV (reference sequence).

This clone was picked up one time. The rearrangement joins TRBV27 to TRBJ2-7; no clear D. The V and J ends lost 1 base and 5 bases respectively, with 12 bases between them. CDR3 length equals 14 residues. Germline CDR1 MNHEY, CDR2 SMNVEV (reference sequence). CDR3 bases: TGTGCCAGCAGTTTATGGCCGGGTTATGACGAGCAGTACTTC. Translation gives CASSLWPGYDEQYF.

The J gene is TRBJ2-2, the V gene TRBV11-2; TRBD2 is a possible D gene (5 bases). CDR1 is SGHAT and CDR2 is FQNNGV in the germline V gene. The ends were cut back, 2 bases at V and 9 bases at J, with 16 bases in the middle. CDR3 length equals 15 residues. The CDR3 DNA follows: TGTGCCAGCAGCTTAAGCGCGGGCCCTACGTGGGAGCTGTTTTTT. It is translated as CASSLSAGPTWELFF.

This clone has just a few counts. The chain is built from TRBV4-3 and TRBJ2-2; 9 bases are shared with TRBD1. This CDR3 region has 15 residues. J lost 3 bases, V lost 4 bases, and 3 bases had no gene match. The germline gives CDR1 LGHNA, CDR2 YSLEER. The CDR3 DNA sequence: TGCGCCAGCAGCCTGGGGACAGGGCACACCGGGGAGCTGTTTTTT. This encodes CASSLGTGHTGELFF.